The T cell receptor (beta chain) described here comes from a study of blood T cell repertoires in COVID-19. Study-level information: Specimens from acute and convalescent COVID-19 originated in the United States, Italy and Spain. PBMCs, B-cell-depleted T cells, or T cells provided the cDNA or gDNA that made up the material.

V shed 2 bases and J shed 0 bases, with 7 bases lying between them. Germline V gene data show CDR1 as SGHTA and CDR2 as FQGNSA. The CDR3 is made up of 14 amino acids. Source study methods: The authors estimated nucleated cell counts from reference gene primer amplification. The method was immunoSEQ multiplex PCR; TCRdb's version includes in-frame clones alone and lacks a portion of them. V and J calls plus clone size are reproduced from that table; the DNA served to infer D and trimming. The table lists some 70,000 clones, 85% to 90% of them singletons. This chain connects TRBV7-2 to TRBJ1-1, with no clear D. The sequence derives from a man at least 80 years old with acute or convalescent COVID-19. Sequences were obtained from peripheral blood. CDR3 sequence: CASSLMEMNTEAFF. In DNA form, the CDR3 reads TGTGCCAGCAGCTTAATGGAGATGAACACTGAAGCTTTCTTT.